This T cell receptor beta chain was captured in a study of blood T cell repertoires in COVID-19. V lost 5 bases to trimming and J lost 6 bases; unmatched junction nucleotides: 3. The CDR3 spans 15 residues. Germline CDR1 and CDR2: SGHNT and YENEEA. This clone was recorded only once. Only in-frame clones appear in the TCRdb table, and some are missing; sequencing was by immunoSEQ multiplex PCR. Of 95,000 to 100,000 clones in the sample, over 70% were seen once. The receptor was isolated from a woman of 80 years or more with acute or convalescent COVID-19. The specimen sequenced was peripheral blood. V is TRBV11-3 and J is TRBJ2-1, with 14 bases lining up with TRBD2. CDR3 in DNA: TGTGCCAGCAGCCCGGGACTAGCGGGGGCCAATGAGCAGTTCTTC. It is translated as CASSPGLAGANEQFF.